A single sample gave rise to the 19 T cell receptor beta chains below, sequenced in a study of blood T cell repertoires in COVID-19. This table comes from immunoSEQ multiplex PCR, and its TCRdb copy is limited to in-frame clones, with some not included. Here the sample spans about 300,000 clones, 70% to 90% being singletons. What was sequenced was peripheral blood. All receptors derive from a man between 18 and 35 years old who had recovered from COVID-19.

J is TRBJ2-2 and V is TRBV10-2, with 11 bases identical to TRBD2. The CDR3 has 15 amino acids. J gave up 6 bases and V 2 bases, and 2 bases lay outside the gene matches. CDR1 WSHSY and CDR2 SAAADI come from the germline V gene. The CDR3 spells CASSENSGGAGELFF. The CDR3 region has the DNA TGCGCCAGCAGTGAGAATAGCGGGGGGGCCGGGGAGCTGTTTTTT.

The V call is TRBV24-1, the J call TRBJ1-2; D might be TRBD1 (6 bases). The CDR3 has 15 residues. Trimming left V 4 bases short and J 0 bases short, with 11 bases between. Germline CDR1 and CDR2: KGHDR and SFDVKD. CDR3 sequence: CATSDKQGPNYGYTF. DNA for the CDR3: TGTGCCACCAGTGACAAACAGGGTCCTAACTATGGCTACACCTTC.

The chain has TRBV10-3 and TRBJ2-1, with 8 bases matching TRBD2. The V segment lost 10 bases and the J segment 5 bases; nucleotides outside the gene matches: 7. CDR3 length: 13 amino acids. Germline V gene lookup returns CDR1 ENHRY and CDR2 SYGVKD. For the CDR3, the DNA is TGTGCCACGGGACTAGGGTTAGACAATGAGCAGTTCTTC. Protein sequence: CATGLGLDNEQFF.

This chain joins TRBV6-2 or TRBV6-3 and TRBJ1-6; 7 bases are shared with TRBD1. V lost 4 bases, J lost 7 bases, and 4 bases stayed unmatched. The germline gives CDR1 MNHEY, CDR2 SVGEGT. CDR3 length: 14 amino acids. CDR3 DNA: TGTGCCAGCAGTTTCACAGGGGAAAATTCACCCCTCCACTTT. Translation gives CASSFTGENSPLHF.

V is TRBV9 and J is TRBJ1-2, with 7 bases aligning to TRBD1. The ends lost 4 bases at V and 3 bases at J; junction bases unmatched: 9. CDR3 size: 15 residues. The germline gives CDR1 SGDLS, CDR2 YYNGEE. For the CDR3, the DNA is TGTGCCAGCAGCCCCCAAACCGACAGGGACTATGGCTACACCTTC. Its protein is CASSPQTDRDYGYTF.

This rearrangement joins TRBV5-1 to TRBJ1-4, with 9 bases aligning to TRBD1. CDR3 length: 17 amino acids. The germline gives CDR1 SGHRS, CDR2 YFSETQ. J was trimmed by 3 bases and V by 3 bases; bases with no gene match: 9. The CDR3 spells CASSSGTGRRANEKLFF. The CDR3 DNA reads TGCGCCAGCAGCTCGGGGACAGGGAGGAGGGCTAATGAAAAACTGTTTTTT.

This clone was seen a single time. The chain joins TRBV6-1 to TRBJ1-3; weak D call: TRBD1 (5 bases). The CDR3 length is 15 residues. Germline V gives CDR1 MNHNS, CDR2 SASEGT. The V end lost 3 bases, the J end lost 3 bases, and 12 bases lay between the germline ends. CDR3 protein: CASSDAPGVGNTIYF. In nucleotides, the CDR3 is TGTGCCAGCAGTGATGCCCCGGGGGTTGGAAACACCATATATTTT.

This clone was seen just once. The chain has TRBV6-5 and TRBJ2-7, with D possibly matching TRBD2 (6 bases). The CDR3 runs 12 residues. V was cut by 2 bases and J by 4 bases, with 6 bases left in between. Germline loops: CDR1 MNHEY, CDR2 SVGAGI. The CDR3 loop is CASSYAGYEQYF. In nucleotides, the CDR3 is TGTGCCAGCAGTTACGCGGGGTACGAGCAGTACTTC.

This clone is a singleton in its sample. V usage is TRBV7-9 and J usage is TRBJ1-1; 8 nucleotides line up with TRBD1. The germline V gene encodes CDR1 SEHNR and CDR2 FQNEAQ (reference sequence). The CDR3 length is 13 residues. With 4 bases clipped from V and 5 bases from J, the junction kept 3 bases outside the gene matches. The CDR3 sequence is CASSWTGSTEAFF. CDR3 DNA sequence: TGTGCCAGCAGCTGGACAGGGTCAACTGAAGCTTTCTTT.

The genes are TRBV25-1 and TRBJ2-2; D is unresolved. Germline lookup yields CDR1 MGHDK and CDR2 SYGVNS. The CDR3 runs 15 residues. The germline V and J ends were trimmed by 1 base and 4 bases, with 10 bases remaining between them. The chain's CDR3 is CASSELRQATGELFF. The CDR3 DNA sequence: TGTGCCAGCAGTGAATTACGGCAGGCCACCGGGGAGCTGTTTTTT.

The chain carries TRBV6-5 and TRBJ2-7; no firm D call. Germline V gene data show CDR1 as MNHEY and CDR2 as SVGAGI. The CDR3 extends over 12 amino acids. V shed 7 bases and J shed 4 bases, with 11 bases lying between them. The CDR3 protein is CASTGNGYEQYF. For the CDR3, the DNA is TGTGCCAGCACAGGAAACGGATACGAGCAGTACTTC.

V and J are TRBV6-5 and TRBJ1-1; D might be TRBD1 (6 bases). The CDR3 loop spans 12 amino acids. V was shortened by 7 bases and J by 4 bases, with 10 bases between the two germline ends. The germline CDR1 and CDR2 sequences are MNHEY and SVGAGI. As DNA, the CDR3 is TGTGCCAGCACAGGGGCGGCCACTGAAGCTTTCTTT. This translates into CASTGAATEAFF.

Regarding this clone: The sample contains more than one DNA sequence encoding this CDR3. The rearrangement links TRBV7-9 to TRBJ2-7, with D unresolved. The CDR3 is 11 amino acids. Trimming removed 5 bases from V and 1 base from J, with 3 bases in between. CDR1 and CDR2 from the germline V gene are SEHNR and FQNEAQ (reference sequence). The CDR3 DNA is TGTGCCAGCAGCCTTTCCTACGAGCAGTACTTC. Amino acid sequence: CASSLSYEQYF.

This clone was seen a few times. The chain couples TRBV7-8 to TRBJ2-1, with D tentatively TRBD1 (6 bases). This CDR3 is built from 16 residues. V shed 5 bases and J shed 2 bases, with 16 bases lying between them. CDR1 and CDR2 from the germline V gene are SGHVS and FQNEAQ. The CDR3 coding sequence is TGTGCCAGCAGCCAAAGACAGGTTATTGCCTACAATGAGCAGTTCTTC. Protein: CASSQRQVIAYNEQFF.

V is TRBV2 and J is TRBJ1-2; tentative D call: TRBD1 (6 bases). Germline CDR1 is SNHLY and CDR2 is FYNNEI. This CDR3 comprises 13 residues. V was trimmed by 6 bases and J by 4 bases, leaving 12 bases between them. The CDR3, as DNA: TGTGCCAGCAGGGGCAGGGGCATCTATGGCTACACCTTC. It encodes CASRGRGIYGYTF. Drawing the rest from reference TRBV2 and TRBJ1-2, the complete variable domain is EPEVTQTPSHQVTQMGQEVILRCVPISNHLYFYWYRQILGQKVEFLVSFYNNEISEKSEIFDDQFSVERPDGSNFTLKIRSTKLEDSAMYFCASRGRGIYGYTFGSGTRLTVV.

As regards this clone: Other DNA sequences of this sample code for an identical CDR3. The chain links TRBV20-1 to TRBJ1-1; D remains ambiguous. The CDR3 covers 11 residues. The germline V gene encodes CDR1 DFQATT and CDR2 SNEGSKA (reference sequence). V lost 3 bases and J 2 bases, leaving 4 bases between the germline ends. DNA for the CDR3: TGCAGTGCTAGTCTCAACACTGAAGCTTTCTTT. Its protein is CSASLNTEAFF.

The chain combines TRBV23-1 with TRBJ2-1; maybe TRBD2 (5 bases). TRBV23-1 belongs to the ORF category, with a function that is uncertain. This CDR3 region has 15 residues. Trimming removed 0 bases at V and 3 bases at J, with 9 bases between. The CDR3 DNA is TGCGCCAGCAGTCAATCTTCCGGGGTCTACAATGAGCAGTTCTTC. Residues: CASSQSSGVYNEQFF.

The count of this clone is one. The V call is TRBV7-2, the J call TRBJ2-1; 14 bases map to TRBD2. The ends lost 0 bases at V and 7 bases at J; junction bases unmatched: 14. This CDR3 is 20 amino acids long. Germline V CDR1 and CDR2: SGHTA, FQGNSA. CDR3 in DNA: TGTGCCAGCAGCTTAGCGATACCCCCCTTGACTAGCGGGAGGGGAAATGAGCAGTTCTTC. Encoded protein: CASSLAIPPLTSGRGNEQFF.

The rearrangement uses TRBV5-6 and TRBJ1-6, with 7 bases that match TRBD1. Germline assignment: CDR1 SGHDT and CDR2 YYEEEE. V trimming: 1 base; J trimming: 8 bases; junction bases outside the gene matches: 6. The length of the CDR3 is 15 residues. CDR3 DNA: TGTGCCAGCAGCTTGATCGACAGGGCGGATTCACCCCTCCACTTT. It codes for CASSLIDRADSPLHF.